What follows are 24 T cell receptor beta chains derived from one specimen sequenced in a study of blood T cell repertoires in COVID-19. The method was immunoSEQ multiplex PCR; TCRdb's version includes in-frame clones alone and lacks a portion of them. The table has 65,000 to 90,000 clones, roughly four fifths seen once. The sequencing sample was made of peripheral blood. The source of these receptors is a man in his 70s with active or convalescent COVID-19.

The chain joins TRBV7-6 to TRBJ2-5; 7 nucleotides agree with TRBD2. Germline CDR1 reads SGHVS; CDR2 reads FNYEAQ. J gave up 5 bases and V 4 bases, and 13 bases lay outside the gene matches. The CDR3 contains 16 residues. In DNA, the CDR3 is TGTGCCAGCAGCTACGGGACTACACCCTTCCGGGAGACCCAGTACTTC. Translation: CASSYGTTPFRETQYF. The full variable domain, rest sourced from reference TRBV7-6 and TRBJ2-5, is GAGVSQSPRYKVTKRGQDVALRCDPISGHVSLYWYRQALGQGPEFLTYFNYEAQQDKSGLPNDRFSAERPEGSISTLTIQRTEQRDSAMYRCASSYGTTPFRETQYFGPGTRLLVL.

The genes are TRBV2 and TRBJ1-5, with 8 bases lining up with TRBD1. The CDR3 contains 14 residues. J lost 7 bases, V lost 8 bases, and 10 bases had no gene match. From germline, CDR1 is SNHLY and CDR2 FYNNEI. The CDR3 loop reads CASRFGTGLQPQHF. The CDR3 nucleotides read TGTGCCAGCCGCTTCGGGACAGGACTCCAGCCCCAGCATTTT. The variable domain in full, completed from reference TRBV2 and TRBJ1-5, reads EPEVTQTPSHQVTQMGQEVILRCVPISNHLYFYWYRQILGQKVEFLVSFYNNEISEKSEIFDDQFSVERPDGSNFTLKIRSTKLEDSAMYFCASRFGTGLQPQHFGDGTRLSIL.

V and J are TRBV9 and TRBJ2-2, with D maybe TRBD2 (5 bases). The CDR3 is 14 amino acids. The V end lost 1 base, the J end lost 5 bases, and 9 bases lay between the germline ends. Germline V CDR1 and CDR2: SGDLS, YYNGEE. The CDR3 sequence: CASSVLAGTGELFF. The CDR3 bases are TGTGCCAGCAGCGTACTAGCTGGGACCGGGGAGCTGTTTTTT.

The CDR3 region is CASSVHNRGSGANVLTF. For the CDR3, the DNA is TGTGCCAGCAGTGTTCACAACAGGGGTTCCGGGGCCAACGTCCTGACTTTC. The rearrangement links TRBV27 to TRBJ2-6; 7 nucleotides match TRBD1. Germline V gene data show CDR1 as MNHEY and CDR2 as SMNVEV (reference sequence). The CDR3 spans 17 residues. V shed 5 bases and J 4 bases; nucleotides not matched to a gene: 11.

The chain carries TRBV6-2 or TRBV6-3 and TRBJ2-7, with 8 bases that match TRBD1. V shed 7 bases, J shed 4 bases, and the junction held 15 bases outside the gene matches. Germline assignment: CDR1 MNHEY and CDR2 SVGEGT. This CDR3 has 16 residues. For the CDR3, the DNA is TGTGCCAGCACCCCGGCAGGTTGGACAGGGAATTACGAGCAGTACTTC. Translated, it gives CASTPAGWTGNYEQYF.

This chain links TRBV5-1 with TRBJ2-2, with a possible D match to TRBD1 (5 bases). This CDR3 spans 14 amino acids. Trimming pared 3 bases from V and 4 bases from J, leaving 10 bases between. Germline assignment: CDR1 SGHRS and CDR2 YFSETQ. The CDR3 spells CASSWVGPTGELFF. The CDR3 nucleotides read TGCGCCAGCAGCTGGGTGGGGCCCACCGGGGAGCTGTTTTTT.

The chain joins TRBV5-1 to TRBJ2-3; 7 bases fit TRBD2. CDR1 is SGHRS, CDR2 YFSETQ, per germline. The trim removed 2 bases at V and 2 bases at J, leaving 2 bases unmatched. This CDR3 comprises 14 residues. The CDR3 region has the DNA TGCGCCAGCAGCTTTCGACTAGCCACAGATACGCAGTATTTT. As protein: CASSFRLATDTQYF.

The chain couples TRBV30 to TRBJ1-2, with D possibly matching TRBD1 (5 bases). Germline V gene data show CDR1 as GTSNPN and CDR2 as SVGIG (reference sequence). The CDR3 is 11 residues long. The V and J ends lost 2 bases and 8 bases respectively, with 9 bases between them. CDR3 residues: CAWSQGGGYTF. The CDR3 DNA follows: TGTGCCTGGAGTCAGGGCGGCGGCTACACCTTC.

This sequence joins TRBV7-2 and TRBJ1-5, with TRBD1 as a possible D gene (6 bases). From germline, CDR1 is SGHTA and CDR2 FQGNSA. The germline V and J ends were trimmed by 1 base and 3 bases, with 10 bases remaining between them. This CDR3 contains 15 residues. This CDR3 reads CASSLVSGDNQPQHF. The DNA for the CDR3 is TGTGCCAGCAGCTTAGTTTCAGGGGACAATCAGCCCCAGCATTTT. The whole variable domain, remainder taken from reference TRBV7-2 and TRBJ1-5, is GAGVSQSPSNKVTEKGKDVELRCDPISGHTALYWYRQSLGQGLEFLIYFQGNSAPDKSGLPSDRFSAERTGGSVSTLTIQRTQQEDSAVYLCASSLVSGDNQPQHFGDGTRLSIL.

This chain joins TRBV6-5 and TRBJ2-7, with 10 bases matching TRBD1. The CDR3 has 12 residues. Trimming removed 7 bases from V and 6 bases from J; junction bases left unmatched: 3. CDR1 MNHEY and CDR2 SVGAGI come from the germline V gene. CDR3 region: CASNGQGGEQYF. The DNA for the CDR3 is TGTGCCAGCAATGGACAGGGGGGCGAGCAGTACTTC.

The V gene is TRBV5-4, the J gene TRBJ1-2; 10 nucleotides line up with TRBD1. The trim removed 4 bases at V and 7 bases at J, leaving 7 bases unmatched. The CDR3 has 14 amino acids. Germline V CDR1 and CDR2: SGHNT, YYREEE (reference sequence). The DNA for the CDR3 is TGTGCCAGCAGCCGAACCGGGACAGGGGCTGGCTACACCTTC. Encoded protein: CASSRTGTGAGYTF.

This clone occurred a few times. V and J are TRBV7-2 and TRBJ1-2, with 9 positions matching TRBD1. The CDR3 contains 14 residues. Trimming removed 5 bases from V and 6 bases from J; junction bases left unmatched: 7. Germline CDR1 is SGHTA and CDR2 is FQGNSA. Here the CDR3 reads CASSKDRGLNGYTF. CDR3 sequence (DNA): TGTGCCAGCAGCAAGGACAGGGGTTTGAATGGCTACACCTTC.

A word on this clone: One end of the junction is discordant with germline, which a read error may explain. The CDR3 bases are TGTGCCAGCAGTCCCGGTGGCCGCGGAGCTGTTTTT. Its translation is CASSPGGRGAVF. This chain connects TRBV28 to TRBJ2-2; the D is unclear. The CDR3 length is 12 residues. Germline CDR1 and CDR2: MDHEN and SYDVKM.

For the CDR3, the DNA is TGTGCCAGCAGGAAGACAGGGAGCAATCAGCCCCAGCATTTT. It codes for CASRKTGSNQPQHF. This sequence joins TRBV28 and TRBJ1-5; 7 bases agree with TRBD1. Per germline, CDR1 MDHEN and CDR2 SYDVKM. Germline trimming cut 6 bases from V and 1 base from J; bases unmatched to any gene: 3. The CDR3 has 14 residues.

J is TRBJ2-3 and V is TRBV25-1, with a tentative D call TRBD2 (7 bases). The V gene's germline CDR1 is MGHDK and CDR2 SYGVNS. V lost 3 bases and J 2 bases, leaving 15 bases between the germline ends. The CDR3 totals 16 residues. CDR3 sequence reads: CASSDQAGANTDTQYF. CDR3 DNA sequence: TGTGCCAGCAGTGATCAGGCGGGGGCTAACACAGATACGCAGTATTTT.

The chain recombines TRBV10-3 with TRBJ1-1; weak D call: TRBD1 (6 bases). The germline gives CDR1 ENHRY, CDR2 SYGVKD. The germline V and J ends were trimmed by 6 bases and 2 bases, with 19 bases remaining between them. The CDR3 runs to 16 residues. The CDR3 sequence: CAISLGRGGYNTEAFF. For the CDR3, the DNA is TGTGCCATCAGCCTGGGGAGGGGGGGATATAACACTGAAGCTTTCTTT.

The chain uses TRBV2 and TRBJ2-5; 7 bases agree with TRBD2. Germline V lookup: CDR1 SNHLY, CDR2 FYNNEI. J was trimmed by 0 bases and V by 6 bases; bases with no gene match: 10. There are 16 residues in the CDR3. The CDR3 bases are TGTGCCAGCAGGCAAATATTGCGGGGGTACCAAGAGACCCAGTACTTC. It specifies CASRQILRGYQETQYF.

This clone was counted a single time. This chain's CDR3 is CAISDGNQPQHF. The DNA for the CDR3 is TGTGCCATCAGTGACGGTAATCAGCCCCAGCATTTT. The rearrangement joins TRBV10-3 to TRBJ1-5; D ambiguous. The CDR3 sequence is 12 residues long. The germline V and J ends were trimmed by 3 bases and 4 bases, with 4 bases remaining between them. The germline V gene encodes CDR1 ENHRY and CDR2 SYGVKD.

V gene TRBV6-5 combines with J gene TRBJ2-7, with 8 bases matching TRBD1. This CDR3 region has 15 residues. CDR1 and CDR2 from the germline V gene are MNHEY and SVGAGI. Losses at the gene ends were 5 bases for V and 2 bases for J; bases not matched to a gene: 8. In nucleotides, the CDR3 is TGTGCCAGCAGTACCCCAGGGGGCCCCACCTACGAGCAGTACTTC. The encoded protein is CASSTPGGPTYEQYF.

The genes are TRBV5-1 and TRBJ1-2, with a weak D call TRBD1 (5 bases). Trimming stripped 7 bases from V and 4 bases from J, with 17 bases between. Germline V gene sequence: CDR1 SGHRS, CDR2 YFSETQ. The CDR3 totals 14 residues. DNA for the CDR3: TGCGCCAGCGGACAACAAGACCCACCCTATGGCTACACCTTC. Translation gives CASGQQDPPYGYTF. The whole variable domain, filled in from reference TRBV5-1 and TRBJ1-2, reads KAGVTQTPRYLIKTRGQQVTLSCSPISGHRSVSWYQQTPGQGLQFLFEYFSETQRNKGNFPGRFSGRQFSNSRSEMNVSTLELGDSALYLCASGQQDPPYGYTFGSGTRLTVV.

The rearrangement uses TRBV11-2 and TRBJ2-3; 9 bases are shared with TRBD2. J was trimmed by 3 bases and V by 5 bases; bases with no gene match: 9. The CDR3 extends over 16 amino acids. The V gene's germline CDR1 is SGHAT and CDR2 FQNNGV. CDR3 in amino acids: CASSRVSGGRTDTQYF. DNA of the CDR3: TGTGCCAGCAGCCGGGTGAGCGGGGGGAGGACAGATACGCAGTATTTT.

The genes are TRBV10-3 and TRBJ2-3; 9 bases are a match to TRBD2. Losses at the gene ends were 4 bases for V and 0 bases for J; bases not matched to a gene: 5. The CDR3 is made up of 16 amino acids. Germline V CDR1 and CDR2: ENHRY, SYGVKD. CDR3 bases: TGTGCCATCAGTGGTAGCGGGGGAGCTAGCACAGATACGCAGTATTTT. It is translated as CAISGSGGASTDTQYF.

The genes are TRBV5-4 and TRBJ1-2; TRBD1 is a possible D gene (6 bases). V dropped 3 bases and J dropped 5 bases, with 8 bases sitting between them. This CDR3 has 12 amino acids. Germline-derived CDR1 and CDR2 are SGHNT and YYREEE (reference sequence). The CDR3 here is CASSSTGYGYTF. CDR3 DNA sequence: TGTGCCAGCAGCTCAACAGGGTATGGCTACACCTTC.

This rearrangement joins TRBV24-1 to TRBJ2-5; D is perhaps TRBD1 (6 bases). The CDR3 length is 14 residues. Between the trimmed V and J ends, which lost 4 bases and 5 bases, there was a span of 13 bases. Germline V gives CDR1 KGHDR, CDR2 SFDVKD. The CDR3: CATSESTGWETQYF. The CDR3, as DNA: TGTGCCACCAGTGAATCCACAGGGTGGGAGACCCAGTACTTC.